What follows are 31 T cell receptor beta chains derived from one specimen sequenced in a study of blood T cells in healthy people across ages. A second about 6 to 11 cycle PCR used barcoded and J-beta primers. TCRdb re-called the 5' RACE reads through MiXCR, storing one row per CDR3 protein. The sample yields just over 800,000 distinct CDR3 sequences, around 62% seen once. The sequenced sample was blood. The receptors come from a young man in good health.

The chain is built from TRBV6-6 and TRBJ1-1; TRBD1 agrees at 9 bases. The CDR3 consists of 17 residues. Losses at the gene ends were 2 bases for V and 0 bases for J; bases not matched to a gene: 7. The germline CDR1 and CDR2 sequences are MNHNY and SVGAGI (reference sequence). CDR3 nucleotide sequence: TGTGCCAGCAGTTACATTAGGACAGGGGAGATGAACACTGAAGCTTTCTTT. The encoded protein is CASSYIRTGEMNTEAFF.

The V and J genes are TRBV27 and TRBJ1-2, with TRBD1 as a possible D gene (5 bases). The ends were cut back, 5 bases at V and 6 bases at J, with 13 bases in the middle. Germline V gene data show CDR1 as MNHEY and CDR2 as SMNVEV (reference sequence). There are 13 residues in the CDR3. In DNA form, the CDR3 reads TGTGCCAGCAGTGTGGGACGGTTCGATGGCTACACCTTC. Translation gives CASSVGRFDGYTF.

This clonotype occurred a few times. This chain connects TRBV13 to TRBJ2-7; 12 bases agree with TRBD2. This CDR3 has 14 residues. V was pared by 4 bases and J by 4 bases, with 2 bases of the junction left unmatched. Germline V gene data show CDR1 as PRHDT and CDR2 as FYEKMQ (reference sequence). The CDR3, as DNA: TGTGCCAGCAGCTCAGGACTAGCGGGGTACGAGCAGTACTTC. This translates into CASSSGLAGYEQYF.

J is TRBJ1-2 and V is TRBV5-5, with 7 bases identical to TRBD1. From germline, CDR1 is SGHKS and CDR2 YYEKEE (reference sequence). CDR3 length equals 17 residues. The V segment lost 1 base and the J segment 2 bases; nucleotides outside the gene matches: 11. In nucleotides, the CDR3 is TGTGCCAGCAGCTTGTTCTCTTGGGACAGTGGGAACTATGGCTACACCTTC. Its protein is CASSLFSWDSGNYGYTF.

The CDR3 sequence: CASSLWGGAPETQYF. The CDR3 DNA is TGTGCCAGCAGCTTATGGGGGGGGGCCCCAGAGACCCAGTACTTC. The V gene is TRBV7-2, the J gene TRBJ2-7; D might be TRBD2 (7 bases). The J call may be wrong; the DNA end is better matched by TRBJ2-5. From germline, CDR1 is SGHTA and CDR2 FQGNSA. This CDR3 is built from 15 residues.

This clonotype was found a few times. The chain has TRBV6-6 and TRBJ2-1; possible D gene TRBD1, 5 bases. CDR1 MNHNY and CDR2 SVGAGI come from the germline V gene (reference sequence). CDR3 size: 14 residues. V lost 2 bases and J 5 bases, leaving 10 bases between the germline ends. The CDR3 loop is CASSYPGLDNEQFF. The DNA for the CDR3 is TGTGCCAGCAGTTACCCAGGGTTGGACAATGAGCAGTTCTTC.

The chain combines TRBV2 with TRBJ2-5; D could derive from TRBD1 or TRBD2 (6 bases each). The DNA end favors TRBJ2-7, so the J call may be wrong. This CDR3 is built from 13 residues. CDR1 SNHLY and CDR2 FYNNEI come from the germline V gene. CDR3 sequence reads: CASSLRGVNEQYF. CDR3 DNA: TGTGCCAGCAGCCTAAGGGGGGTCAACGAGCAGTACTTC.

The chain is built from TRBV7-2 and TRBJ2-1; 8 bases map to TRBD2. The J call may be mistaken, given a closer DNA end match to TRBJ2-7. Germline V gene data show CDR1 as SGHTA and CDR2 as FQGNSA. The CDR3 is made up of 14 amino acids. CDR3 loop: CASRLSGGTSEQYF. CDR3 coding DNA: TGTGCCAGCAGATTGAGCGGGGGAACAAGTGAGCAGTACTTC.

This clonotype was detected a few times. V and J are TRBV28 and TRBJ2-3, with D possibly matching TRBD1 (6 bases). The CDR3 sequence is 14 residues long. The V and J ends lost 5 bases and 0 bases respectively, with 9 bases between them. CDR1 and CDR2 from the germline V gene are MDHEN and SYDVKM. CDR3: CASSVGQSTDTQYF. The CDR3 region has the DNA TGTGCCAGCAGTGTAGGACAGAGCACAGATACGCAGTATTTT. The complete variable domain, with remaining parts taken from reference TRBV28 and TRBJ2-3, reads DVKVTQSSRYLVKRTGEKVFLECVQDMDHENMFWYRQDPGLGLRLIYFSYDVKMKEKGDIPEGYSVSREKKERFSLILESASTNQTSMYLCASSVGQSTDTQYFGPGTRLTVL.

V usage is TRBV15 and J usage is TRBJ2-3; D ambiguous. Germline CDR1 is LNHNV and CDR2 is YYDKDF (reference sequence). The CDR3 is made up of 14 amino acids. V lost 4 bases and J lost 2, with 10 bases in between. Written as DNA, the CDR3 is TGTGCCACCAGCAACGGTCTTCCCACAGATACGCAGTATTTT. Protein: CATSNGLPTDTQYF.

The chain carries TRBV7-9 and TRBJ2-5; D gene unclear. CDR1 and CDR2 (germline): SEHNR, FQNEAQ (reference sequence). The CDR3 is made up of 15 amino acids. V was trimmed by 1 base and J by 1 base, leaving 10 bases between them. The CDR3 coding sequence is TGTGCCAGCAGCTTAGGCGACATGCTCCAAGAGACCCAGTACTTC. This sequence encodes CASSLGDMLQETQYF.

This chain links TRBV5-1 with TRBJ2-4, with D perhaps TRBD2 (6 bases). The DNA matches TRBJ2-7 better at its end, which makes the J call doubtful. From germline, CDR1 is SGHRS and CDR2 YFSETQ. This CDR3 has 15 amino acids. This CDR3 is CASSLDSGPGGEQYF. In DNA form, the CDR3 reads TGCGCCAGCAGCTTGGATAGCGGTCCTGGGGGCGAGCAGTACTTC.

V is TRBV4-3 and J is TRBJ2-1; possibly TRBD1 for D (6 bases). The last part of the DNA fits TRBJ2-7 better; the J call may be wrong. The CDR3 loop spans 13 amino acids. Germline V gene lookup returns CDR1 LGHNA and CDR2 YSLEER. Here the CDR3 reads CASSQGHNNEQYF. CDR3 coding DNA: TGCGCCAGCAGCCAGGGACACAACAATGAGCAGTACTTC.

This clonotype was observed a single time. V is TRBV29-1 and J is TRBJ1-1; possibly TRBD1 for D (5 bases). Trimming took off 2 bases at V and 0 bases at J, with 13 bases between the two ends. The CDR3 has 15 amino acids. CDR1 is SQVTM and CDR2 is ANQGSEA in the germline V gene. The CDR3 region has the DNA TGCAGCGTTGAAAAGTACGGGGGGATGAACACTGAAGCTTTCTTT. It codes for CSVEKYGGMNTEAFF. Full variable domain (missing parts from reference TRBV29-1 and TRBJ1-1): SAVISQKPSRDICQRGTSLTIQCQVDSQVTMMFWYRQQPGQSLTLIATANQGSEATYESGFVIDKFPISRPNLTFSTLTVSNMSPEDSSIYLCSVEKYGGMNTEAFFGQGTRLTVV.

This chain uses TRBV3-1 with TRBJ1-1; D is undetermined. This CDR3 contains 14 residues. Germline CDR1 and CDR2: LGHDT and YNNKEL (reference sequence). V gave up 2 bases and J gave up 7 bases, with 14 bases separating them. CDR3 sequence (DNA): TGTGCCAGCAGCCAAATGGCGGACGGGAATGAAGCTTTCTTT. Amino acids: CASSQMADGNEAFF.

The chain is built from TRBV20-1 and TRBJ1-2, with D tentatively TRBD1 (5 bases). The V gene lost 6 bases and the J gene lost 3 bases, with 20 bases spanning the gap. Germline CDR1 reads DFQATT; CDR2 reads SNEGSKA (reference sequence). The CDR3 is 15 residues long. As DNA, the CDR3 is TGCAGTGCCCCCGTGGCAGGGATGTTGGACTATGGCTACACCTTC. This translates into CSAPVAGMLDYGYTF.

This CDR3 reads CASSLGTPTYGYTF. CDR3 DNA sequence: TGCGCCAGCAGCTTGGGGACGCCCACCTATGGCTACACCTTC. The V gene is TRBV5-1, the J gene TRBJ1-2, with D uncertain. The germline V gene encodes CDR1 SGHRS and CDR2 YFSETQ. This CDR3 is 14 amino acids long. Trimming took 0 bases from V and 4 from J, leaving 10 bases between them.

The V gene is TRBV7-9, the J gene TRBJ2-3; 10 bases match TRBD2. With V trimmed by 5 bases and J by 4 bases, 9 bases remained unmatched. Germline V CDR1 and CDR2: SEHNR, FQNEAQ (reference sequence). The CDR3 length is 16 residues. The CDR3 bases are TGTGCCAGCAGCCTTGGGACTAGCGACTACGCAGATACGCAGTATTTT. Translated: CASSLGTSDYADTQYF.

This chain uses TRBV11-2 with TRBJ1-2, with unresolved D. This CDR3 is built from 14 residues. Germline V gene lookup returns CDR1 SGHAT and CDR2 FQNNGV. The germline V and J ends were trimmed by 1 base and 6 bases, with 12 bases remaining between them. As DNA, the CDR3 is TGTGCCAGCAGCTTAGTACGGGTCGGAAATGGCTACACCTTC. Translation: CASSLVRVGNGYTF.

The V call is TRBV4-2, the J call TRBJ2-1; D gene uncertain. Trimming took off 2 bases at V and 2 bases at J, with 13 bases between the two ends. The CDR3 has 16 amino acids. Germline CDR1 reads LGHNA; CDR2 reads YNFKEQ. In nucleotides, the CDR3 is TGTGCCAGCAGCCAATGGGTGTCAGCTCCCTACAATGAGCAGTTCTTC. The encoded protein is CASSQWVSAPYNEQFF.

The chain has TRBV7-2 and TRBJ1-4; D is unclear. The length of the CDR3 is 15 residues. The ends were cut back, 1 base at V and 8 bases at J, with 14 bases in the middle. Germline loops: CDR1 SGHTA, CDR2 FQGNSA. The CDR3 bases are TGTGCCAGCAGCTTAGGAGCAGGTGTCGGGGAAAAACTGTTTTTT. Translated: CASSLGAGVGEKLFF.

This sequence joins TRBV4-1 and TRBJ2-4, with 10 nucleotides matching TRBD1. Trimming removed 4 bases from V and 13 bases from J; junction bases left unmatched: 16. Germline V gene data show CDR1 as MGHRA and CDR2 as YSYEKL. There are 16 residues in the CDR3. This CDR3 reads CASSLSPGQGTREQYF. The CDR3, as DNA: TGCGCCAGCAGCCTATCGCCGGGACAGGGGACGCGGGAGCAGTACTTC.

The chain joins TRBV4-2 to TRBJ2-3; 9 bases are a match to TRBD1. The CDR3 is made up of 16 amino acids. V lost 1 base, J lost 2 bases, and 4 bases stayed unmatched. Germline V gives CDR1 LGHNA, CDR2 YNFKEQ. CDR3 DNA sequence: TGTGCCAGCAGCCAAGTCCGGGACAGGGACACAGATACGCAGTATTTT. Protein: CASSQVRDRDTDTQYF.

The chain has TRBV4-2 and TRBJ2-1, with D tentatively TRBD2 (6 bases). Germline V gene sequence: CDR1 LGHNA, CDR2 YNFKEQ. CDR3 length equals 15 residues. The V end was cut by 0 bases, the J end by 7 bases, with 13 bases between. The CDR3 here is CASSQDRDSANEQFF. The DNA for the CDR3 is TGTGCCAGCAGCCAAGACAGGGACTCTGCGAATGAGCAGTTCTTC.

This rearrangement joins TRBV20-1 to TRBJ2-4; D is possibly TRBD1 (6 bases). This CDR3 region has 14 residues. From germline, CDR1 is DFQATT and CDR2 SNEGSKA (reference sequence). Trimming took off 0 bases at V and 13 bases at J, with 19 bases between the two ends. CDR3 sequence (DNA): TGCAGTGCTAGAGATGGACAGAGTGCCTACGTGCAGTACTTC. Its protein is CSARDGQSAYVQYF.

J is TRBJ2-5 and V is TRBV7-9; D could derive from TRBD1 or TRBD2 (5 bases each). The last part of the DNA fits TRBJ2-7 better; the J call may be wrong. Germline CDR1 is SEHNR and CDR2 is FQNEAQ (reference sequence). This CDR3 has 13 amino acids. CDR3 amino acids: CASSLLGTHEQYF. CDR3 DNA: TGTGCCAGCAGCTTATTAGGGACCCACGAGCAGTACTTC.

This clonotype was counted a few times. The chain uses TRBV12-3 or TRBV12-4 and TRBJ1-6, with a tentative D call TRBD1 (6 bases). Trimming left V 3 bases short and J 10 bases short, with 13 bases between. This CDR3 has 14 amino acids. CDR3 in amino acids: CASSFQGSTSPLHF. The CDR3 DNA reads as TGTGCCAGCAGTTTCCAGGGGTCGACCTCACCCCTCCACTTT.

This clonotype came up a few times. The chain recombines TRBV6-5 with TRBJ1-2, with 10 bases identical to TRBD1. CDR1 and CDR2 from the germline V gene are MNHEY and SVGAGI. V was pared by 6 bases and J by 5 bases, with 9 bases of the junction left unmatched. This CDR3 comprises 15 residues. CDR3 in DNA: TGTGCCAGCAGGGAAGACCGGGACAGGGGTTATGGCTACACCTTC. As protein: CASREDRDRGYGYTF.

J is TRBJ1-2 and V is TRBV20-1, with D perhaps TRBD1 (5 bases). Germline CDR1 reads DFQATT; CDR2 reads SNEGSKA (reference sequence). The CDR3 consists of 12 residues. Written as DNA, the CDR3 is TGCGTCACCTCTGGGGGGAACTATGGCTACACCTTC. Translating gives CVTSGGNYGYTF.

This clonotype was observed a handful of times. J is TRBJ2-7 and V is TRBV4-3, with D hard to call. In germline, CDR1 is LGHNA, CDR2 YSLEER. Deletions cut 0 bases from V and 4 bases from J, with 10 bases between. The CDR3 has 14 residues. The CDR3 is CASSQDLLEYEQYF. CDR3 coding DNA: TGCGCCAGCAGCCAAGATCTCCTGGAGTACGAGCAGTACTTC.

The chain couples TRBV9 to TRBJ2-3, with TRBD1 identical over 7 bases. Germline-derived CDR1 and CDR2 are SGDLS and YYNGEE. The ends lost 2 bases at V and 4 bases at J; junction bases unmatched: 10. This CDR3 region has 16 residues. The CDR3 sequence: CASSVNRGLLADTQYF. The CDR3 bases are TGTGCCAGCAGCGTGAACAGGGGTCTCCTCGCAGATACGCAGTATTTT.